Listed below are T cell receptor beta chains from one sample, sequenced in a study of blood T cell repertoires in COVID-19. Method: immunoSEQ multiplex PCR; TCRdb's copy keeps in-frame clones and lacks some. Altogether 40,000 to 55,000 clones are present, roughly 91% being singletons, with the ten largest covering around a quarter. The sequencing input was peripheral blood. The receptors come from a human donor in a cohort sampled during active COVID-19. CDR3s leave out the opening cysteine and the closing phenylalanine or tryptophan.

CDR3: ASSYSLWFSGANVLT
V: TRBV6-7

CDR3: ASSLVGQPDGYT
V: TRBV11-3

CDR3: ASSLSPGAHEQY
V: TRBV11-2

CDR3: ASSSDSSGNTIY
V: TRBV5-1

CDR3: ASSITANTGELF
V: TRBV19

CDR3: ASSQPRGARETQY
V: TRBV3-1/TRBV3-2

CDR3: ASSPTSGIDTGELF
V: TRBV18

CDR3: ATSGGQSVAGELF
V: TRBV24-1

CDR3: ASSPPGQGGSPLH
V: TRBV18

CDR3: ASSLADRVGGEKLF
V: TRBV5-6

CDR3: ASSTPGDTQY
V: TRBV19

CDR3: ASLGLSGANVLT
V: TRBV6-6

CDR3: SVNRGSSYNEQF
V: TRBV29-1

CDR3: ASSLALAGADTQY
V: TRBV5-1

CDR3: ASSLVNSNQPQH
V: TRBV5-4

CDR3: ASSVGQGNTEAF
V: TRBV9

CDR3: ASSPLAGLSTDTQY
V: TRBV5-4

CDR3: ASSYGGEGTEAF
V: TRBV6-2/TRBV6-3

CDR3: ASSPVGTSYNEQF
V: TRBV27

CDR3: ASSLASGIEQF
V: TRBV5-5

CDR3: ASSLGGSNNNEQF
V: TRBV5-4

CDR3: ASSRTGATYEQY
V: TRBV19

CDR3: ASTLGQTNTEAF
V: TRBV28

CDR3: ASSPRTVTDTQY
V: TRBV6-5

CDR3: ASSRQQGPRGETQY
V: TRBV4-1

CDR3: ASSVVTGPQETQY
V: TRBV9

CDR3: ASSPRHGFSTGELF
V: TRBV11-2

CDR3: ASFKTGTGGSGGELF
V: TRBV27

CDR3: ASPGQHENGRGQY
V: TRBV30

CDR3: ASSKAIVSYEQY
V: TRBV21-1

CDR3: ASSSKTGVGSLGTGELF
V: TRBV7-2

CDR3: ASSPQGGSTEAF
V: TRBV18

CDR3: ASSKGGAGVSYNEQF
V: TRBV7-6

CDR3: ATMRSGGKNTQY
V: TRBV27

CDR3: AHERESTDTQY
V: TRBV12-3/TRBV12-4

CDR3: ASSVDQGGEQF
V: TRBV9

CDR3: ASCRVSHNSPLH
V: TRBV6-5

CDR3: ASSRLAGEQY
V: TRBV2

CDR3: ASSKPQGNEQF
V: TRBV6-5

CDR3: ASSIGTAQETQY
V: TRBV9